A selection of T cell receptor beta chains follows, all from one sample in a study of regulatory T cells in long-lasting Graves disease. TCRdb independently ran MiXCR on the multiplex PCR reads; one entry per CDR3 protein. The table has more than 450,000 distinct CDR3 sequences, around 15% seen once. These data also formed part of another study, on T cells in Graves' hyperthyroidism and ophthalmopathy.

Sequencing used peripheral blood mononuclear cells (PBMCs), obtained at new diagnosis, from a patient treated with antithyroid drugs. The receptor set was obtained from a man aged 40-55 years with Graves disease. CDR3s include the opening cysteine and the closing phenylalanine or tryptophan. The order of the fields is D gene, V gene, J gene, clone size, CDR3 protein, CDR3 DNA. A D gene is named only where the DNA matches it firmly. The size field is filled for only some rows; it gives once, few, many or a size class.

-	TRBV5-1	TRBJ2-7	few	CASSLAGGFLYEQYF	TGCGCCAGCAGCTTGGCGGGTGGCTTTCTCTACGAGCAGTACTTC
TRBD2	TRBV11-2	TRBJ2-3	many	CASSLAGTDTQYF	TGTGCCAGCAGTCTAGCGGGTACCGATACGCAGTATTTT
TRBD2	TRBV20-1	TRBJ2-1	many	CSAETSGRNEQFF	TGCAGTGCGGAGACTAGCGGGAGGAATGAGCAGTTCTTC
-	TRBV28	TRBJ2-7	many	CASSLLGGASYEQYF	TGTGCCAGCAGTTTATTGGGAGGAGCCTCCTACGAGCAGTACTTC
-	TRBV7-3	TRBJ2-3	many	CASSIEGRYTDTQYF	TGTGCCAGCAGTATAGAGGGCAGGTACACAGATACGCAGTATTTT
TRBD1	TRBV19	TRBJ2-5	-	CASSIWDRGEETQYF	TGTGCCAGTAGTATCTGGGACAGAGGAGAGGAGACCCAGTACTTC
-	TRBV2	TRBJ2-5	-	CASRLTGSSQYF	TGTGCCAGCAGGCTCACAGGGTCGTCCCAGTACTTC
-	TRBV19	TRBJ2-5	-	CASSIIGTGETQYF	TGTGCCAGTAGTATAATCGGCACGGGAGAGACCCAGTACTTC
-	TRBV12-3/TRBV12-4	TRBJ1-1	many	CASSLGGQRNTEAFF	TGTGCCAGCAGTTTAGGAGGTCAGAGGAACACTGAAGCTTTCTTT
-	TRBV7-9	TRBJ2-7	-	CASSQHDGSGKPYEQYF	TGTGCCAGCAGCCAGCATGATGGTAGCGGCAAGCCCTACGAGCAGTACTTC
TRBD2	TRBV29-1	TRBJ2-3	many	CSAVVAGGFAGDTQYF	TGCAGCGCTGTGGTAGCGGGAGGATTTGCTGGAGATACGCAGTATTTT
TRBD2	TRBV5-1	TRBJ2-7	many	CASSSRTRGSYEQYF	TGCGCCAGCAGCTCACGGACTAGGGGCTCCTACGAGCAGTACTTC
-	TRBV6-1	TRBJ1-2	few	CASNQPPAYDYTF	TGTGCCAGCAATCAACCCCCAGCCTATGACTACACCTTC
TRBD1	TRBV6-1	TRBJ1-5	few	CASSEGTGGRQPQHF	TGTGCCAGCAGTGAAGGGACAGGGGGACGCCAGCCCCAGCATTTT
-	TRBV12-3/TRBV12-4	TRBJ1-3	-	CASSLEIRGPGNTIYF	TGTGCCAGCAGTTTAGAGATCAGGGGACCTGGAAACACCATATATTTT
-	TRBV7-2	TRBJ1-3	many	CASSSDILPGNTIYF	TGTGCCAGCAGCTCCGACATTCTGCCTGGAAACACCATATATTTT
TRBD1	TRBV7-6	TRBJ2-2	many	CASSSDRVKEAGELFF	TGTGCCAGCAGCTCTGACAGGGTAAAAGAGGCCGGGGAGCTGTTTTTT
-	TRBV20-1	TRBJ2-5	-	CSASPGLETQYF	TGCAGTGCGTCGCCGGGCCTAGAGACCCAGTACTTC
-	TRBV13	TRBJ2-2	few	CASSQGRGSTGELFF	TGTGCCAGCAGCCAGGGGAGGGGGAGCACCGGGGAGCTGTTTTTT
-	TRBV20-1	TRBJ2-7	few	CSAGPPGPSSYEQYF	TGCAGTGCCGGGCCTCCGGGTCCATCTTCCTACGAGCAGTACTTC
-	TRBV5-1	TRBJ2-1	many	CASSRGAGDRSYNEQFF	TGCGCCAGCAGCCGGGGGGCGGGAGACCGGTCCTACAATGAGCAGTTCTTC
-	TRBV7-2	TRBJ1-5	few	CASSWGGIEEPQHF	TGTGCCAGCAGCTGGGGGGGGATTGAGGAGCCCCAGCATTTT
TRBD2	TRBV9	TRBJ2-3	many	CASSPGGSGRAGTDTQYF	TGTGCCAGCAGCCCAGGCGGTAGCGGGAGGGCTGGCACAGATACGCAGTATTTT
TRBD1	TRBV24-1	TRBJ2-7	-	CATSDLQGGKYF	TGTGCCACCAGTGATCTACAGGGGGGAAAGTACTTC
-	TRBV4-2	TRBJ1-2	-	CASSQVQADYGYTF	TGTGCCAGCAGCCAAGTCCAGGCGGACTATGGCTACACCTTC
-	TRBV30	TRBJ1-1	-	CAWSVTGSSWAFF	TGTGCCTGGAGTGTAACGGGCAGCTCATGGGCTTTCTTT
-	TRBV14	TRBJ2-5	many	CASSPSPETQYF	TGTGCCAGCAGCCCCTCCCCCGAGACCCAGTACTTC
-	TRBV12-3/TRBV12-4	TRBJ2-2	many	CASSPQSGDTGELFF	TGTGCCAGCAGTCCTCAGTCGGGGGACACCGGGGAGCTGTTTTTT
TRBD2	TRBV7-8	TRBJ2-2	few	CASSFGISGSVNTGELFF	TGTGCCAGCAGCTTCGGGATTAGCGGGAGTGTTAACACCGGGGAGCTGTTTTTT
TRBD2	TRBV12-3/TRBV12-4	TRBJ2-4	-	CASSPTSKSGRAAKNIQYF	TGTGCCAGCAGCCCCACTAGTAAAAGCGGGAGGGCCGCCAAAAACATTCAGTACTTC
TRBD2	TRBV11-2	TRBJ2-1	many	CASSLSWLAGGAYNEQFF	TGTGCCAGCAGCTTATCCTGGCTAGCGGGAGGGGCATACAATGAGCAGTTCTTC
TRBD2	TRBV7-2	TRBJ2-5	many	CASSFEASGQETQYF	TGTGCCAGCAGCTTCGAGGCTAGCGGTCAAGAGACCCAGTACTTC
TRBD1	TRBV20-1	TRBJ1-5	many	CSAGQGVGQPQHF	TGCAGTGCAGGACAGGGGGTGGGACAGCCCCAGCATTTT
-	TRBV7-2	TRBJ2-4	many	CASSLVQGFGENIQYF	TGTGCCAGCAGCTTAGTCCAGGGATTCGGGGAAAACATTCAGTACTTC
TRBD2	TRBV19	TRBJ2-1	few	CASRSTSGRKGDNEQFF	TGTGCCAGTAGGTCGACTAGCGGGAGGAAGGGGGACAATGAGCAGTTCTTC
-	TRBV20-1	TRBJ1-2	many	CSARVRVDGYTF	TGCAGTGCTAGAGTGAGGGTTGATGGCTACACCTTC
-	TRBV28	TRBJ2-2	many	CASSFLGGVGELFF	TGTGCCAGCAGTTTTTTAGGCGGGGTCGGGGAGCTGTTTTTT
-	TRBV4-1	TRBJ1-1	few	CASSQPKVAGGMNTEAFF	TGCGCCAGCAGCCAACCCAAGGTCGCTGGGGGCATGAACACTGAAGCTTTCTTT
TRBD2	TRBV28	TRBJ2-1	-	CASSLPGLAGYALPFF	TGTGCCAGCAGTTTACCCGGACTAGCGGGATACGCACTCCCGTTCTTC
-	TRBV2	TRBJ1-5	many	CASSEALQRFQPQHF	TGTGCCAGCAGTGAAGCGCTTCAAAGGTTTCAGCCCCAGCATTTT
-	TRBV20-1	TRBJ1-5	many	CSASPPNSNQPQHF	TGCAGTGCTAGCCCGCCCAATAGCAATCAGCCCCAGCATTTT
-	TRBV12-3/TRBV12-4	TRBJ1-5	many	CASSLRGRASSYNQPQHF	TGTGCCAGCAGTTTAAGGGGCAGGGCCAGCAGCTACAATCAGCCCCAGCATTTT
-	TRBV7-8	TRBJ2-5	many	CASSSRGRPETQYF	TGTGCCAGCAGCTCTCGCGGCCGGCCGGAGACCCAGTACTTC
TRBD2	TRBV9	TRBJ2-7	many	CASSVGSTLAGVHEQYF	TGTGCCAGCAGCGTAGGGTCCACCCTAGCGGGAGTACACGAGCAGTACTTC
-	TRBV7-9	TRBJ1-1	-	CASSPAPVEAFF	TGTGCCAGCAGCCCCGCCCCGGTTGAAGCTTTCTTT
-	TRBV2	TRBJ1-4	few	CASSATRVAEKLFF	TGTGCCAGCAGTGCCACCAGGGTAGCTGAAAAACTGTTTTTT
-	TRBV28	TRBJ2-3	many	CASSRVTYTDTQYF	TGTGCCAGCAGCCGCGTTACTTACACAGATACGCAGTATTTT
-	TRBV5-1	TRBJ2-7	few	CASSPYSVSYEQYF	TGTGCCAGCAGCCCTTATAGCGTCTCCTACGAGCAGTACTTC
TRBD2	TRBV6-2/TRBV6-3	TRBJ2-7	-	CASRGTSRSDEQYF	TGTGCCAGCAGAGGGACTAGTCGATCCGACGAGCAGTACTTC
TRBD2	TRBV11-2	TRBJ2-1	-	CASSRLAGSIYEQFF	TGTGCCAGCAGCCGACTAGCGGGAAGTATATATGAGCAGTTCTTC
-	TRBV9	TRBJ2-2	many	CASSVGTSNTGELFF	TGTGCCAGCAGCGTAGGGACATCGAACACCGGGGAGCTGTTTTTT
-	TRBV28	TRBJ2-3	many	CASSFGGITDTQYF	TGTGCCAGCAGTTTCGGCGGGATAACAGATACGCAGTATTTT
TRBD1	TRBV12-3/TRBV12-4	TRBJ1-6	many	CASSWTGESPLHF	TGTGCCAGCAGTTGGACAGGAGAGTCACCCCTCCACTTT
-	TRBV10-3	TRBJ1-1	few	CAIGGRQTGDTEAFF	TGTGCCATCGGAGGGCGCCAGACCGGGGACACTGAAGCTTTCTTT
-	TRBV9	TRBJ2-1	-	CASGRLVAHYNEQFF	TGTGCCAGCGGGCGACTAGTAGCCCATTACAATGAGCAGTTCTTC